The rows below give T cell receptor beta chains drawn from one sample of a study of somatic mutations in cytotoxic T cells in rheumatoid arthritis. Repertoires were generated with immunoSEQ multiplex PCR, while TCRdb's copy carries only in-frame clones and drops some. The repertoire holds roughly 25,000 clones, with 70% to 85% as singletons. Sequenced input: CD8+ T cells sorted from blood. The receptors stem from a woman aged 18-29 years in good health. CDR3s include the opening cysteine and the closing phenylalanine or tryptophan. A D gene is named only where the DNA matches it firmly. Size values are once, few and many counts, or a class for expanded clones, and some rows have none.

d_call | j_call | clone_size | v_call | cdr3_nt | cdr3_aa
. | TRBJ1-1 | . | TRBV27 | TGTGCCAGCAGTTTTCATCTAGGGGGGAACGGGAAAGGGGAAGCTTTCTTT | CASSFHLGGNGKGEAFF
. | TRBJ1-1 | . | TRBV7-8 | TGTGCCAGCAGCCCGGGGGTCGGGTGGATGAACACTGAAGCTTTCTTT | CASSPGVGWMNTEAFF
TRBD2 | TRBJ2-1 | . | TRBV30 | TGTGCCTGGAGAGGACAGCGGGAGCTACATGAGCAGTTCTTC | CAWRGQRELHEQFF
. | TRBJ1-6 | . | TRBV2 | TGTGCCAGCGGATTTAACCGGGACGGATCAAGCTCCTATAATTCACCCCTCCACTTT | CASGFNRDGSSSYNSPLHF
TRBD2 | TRBJ2-1 | . | TRBV6-5 | TGTGCCAGCAGTTACTCCGCGGGGGGGCCGAATGAGCAGTTCTTC | CASSYSAGGPNEQFF
TRBD1 | TRBJ2-7 | . | TRBV10-2 | TGCGCCAGCAGCGGACAGGACTACGAGCAGTACTTC | CASSGQDYEQYF
TRBD1 | TRBJ2-5 | . | TRBV7-9 | TGTGCCAGCAGCGCGTCAGGGGGCAAGGAGACCCAGTACTTC | CASSASGGKETQYF
TRBD2 | TRBJ2-3 | . | TRBV27 | TGTGCCAGCAGTAACCTCGGGACTAGCGGCACAGATACGCAGTATTTT | CASSNLGTSGTDTQYF
TRBD2 | TRBJ2-1 | . | TRBV11-2 | TGTGCCAGCAGCTTAGAAGTCCGACCAGCGGGAGGGCCGGTCTACAATGAGCAGTTCTTC | CASSLEVRPAGGPVYNEQFF
. | TRBJ1-6 | . | TRBV6-5 | TGTGCCAGCAGTTACCTAACTGGGGATTCACCCCTCCACTTT | CASSYLTGDSPLHF
. | TRBJ2-7 | . | TRBV9 | TGTGCCAGCAGCGTTGGCTGGGGGGCCAACGAGCAGTACTTC | CASSVGWGANEQYF
. | TRBJ1-5 | few | TRBV6-6 | TGTGCCAGCAGTTACAATCCAGGGCAGGACAATCAGCCCCAGCATTTT | CASSYNPGQDNQPQHF
. | TRBJ1-1 | . | TRBV19 | TGTGCCAGTCGATCTATCATGAACACTGAAGCTTTCTTT | CASRSIMNTEAFF
. | TRBJ1-2 | few | TRBV11-2 | TGTGCCAGCAGCCGAGGGGCAGCAGGGAACTATGGCTACACCTTC | CASSRGAAGNYGYTF
TRBD1 | TRBJ2-7 | . | TRBV7-9 | TGTGCCAGCAGCGCGGGGACAGGGGCCCACGAGCAGTACTTC | CASSAGTGAHEQYF
TRBD1 | TRBJ2-1 | . | TRBV7-6 | TGTGCCAGCAGCTCGACAGGGGGCAGCTACAATGAGCAGTTCTTC | CASSSTGGSYNEQFF
. | TRBJ2-3 | . | TRBV7-7 | TGTGCCAGCAGCCAAGGGGGTAGCGACACAGATACGCAGTATTTT | CASSQGGSDTDTQYF
. | TRBJ1-5 | . | TRBV25-1 | TGTGCCAGCAGTGGACAGGGCAATCAGCCCCAGCATTTT | CASSGQGNQPQHF
TRBD2 | TRBJ2-3 | . | TRBV12-5 | TGTGCTAGTGGTCTCGGGGGGGCGGGAGATACGCAGTATTTT | CASGLGGAGDTQYF
. | TRBJ2-2 | . | TRBV2 | TGTGCCAGCAGTGTTAACACCGGGGAGCTGTTTTTT | CASSVNTGELFF
TRBD2 | TRBJ2-5 | . | TRBV2 | TGTGCCAGCACGGCTAGCGGGGGGATTCTAGAGACCCAGTACTTC | CASTASGGILETQYF
. | TRBJ1-4 | . | TRBV7-9 | TGTGCCAGCAGCTTAGCGGCGAATGAAAAACTGTTTTTT | CASSLAANEKLFF
. | TRBJ2-1 | . | TRBV7-6 | TGTGCCAGCAGCACATCCGGGGCCCTCTACAATGAGCAGTTCTTC | CASSTSGALYNEQFF
. | TRBJ2-1 | . | TRBV7-9 | TGTGCCAGCATCTGGGGCTCCTACAATGAGCAGTTCTTC | CASIWGSYNEQFF
. | TRBJ2-2 | once | TRBV30 | TGTGCCTGGCGGGTCACCGGGGAGCTGTTTTTT | CAWRVTGELFF
TRBD1 | TRBJ1-2 | . | TRBV28 | TGTGCCAGCAGTTTACGCGGGACAGCCTATGGCTACACCTTC | CASSLRGTAYGYTF